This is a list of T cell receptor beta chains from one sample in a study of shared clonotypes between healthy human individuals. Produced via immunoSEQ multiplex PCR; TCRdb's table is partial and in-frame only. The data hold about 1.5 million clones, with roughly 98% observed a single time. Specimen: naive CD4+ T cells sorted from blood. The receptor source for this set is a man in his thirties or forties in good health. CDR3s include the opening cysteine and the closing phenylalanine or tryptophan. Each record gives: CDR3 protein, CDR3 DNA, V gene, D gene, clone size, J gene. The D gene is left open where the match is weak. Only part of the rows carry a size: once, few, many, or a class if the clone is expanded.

CASSPRTSGNVWGYEQYF	TGTGCCAGCAGCCCCCGGACTAGCGGGAACGTCTGGGGCTACGAGCAGTACTTC	TRBV11-2	TRBD2	NA	TRBJ2-7
CASSSGIGNEQFF	TGTGCCAGCAGCTCCGGGATCGGCAATGAGCAGTTCTTC	TRBV7-2	NA	NA	TRBJ2-1
CASSVGQGANQPQHF	TGTGCCAGCAGTGTCGGACAGGGGGCGAATCAGCCCCAGCATTTT	TRBV27	TRBD1	NA	TRBJ1-5
CASSQEQRNTEAFF	TGCGCCAGCAGCCAAGAACAGAGGAACACTGAAGCTTTCTTT	TRBV4-3	NA	NA	TRBJ1-1
CASSLLAGGPGDTQYF	TGCGCCAGCAGCTTACTAGCGGGAGGGCCGGGAGATACGCAGTATTTT	TRBV5-1	TRBD2	NA	TRBJ2-3
CASSYFRDNMNTEAFF	TGCGCCAGCAGCTACTTCCGGGACAACATGAACACTGAAGCTTTCTTT	TRBV5-1	NA	NA	TRBJ1-1
CASGTSHTQYF	TGTGCCAGCGGGACGTCGCATACGCAGTATTTT	TRBV19	NA	once	TRBJ2-3
CASNQQGSEAFF	TGTGCCAGCAACCAACAGGGGAGTGAAGCTTTCTTT	TRBV9	TRBD1	NA	TRBJ1-1
CASSVGSPSYEQYF	TGTGCCAGTAGTGTCGGCAGTCCCAGCTACGAGCAGTACTTC	TRBV19	NA	once	TRBJ2-7
CASSVEGTGSYEQYF	TGTGCCAGCAGCGTAGAGGGGACAGGGTCCTACGAGCAGTACTTC	TRBV9	TRBD1	NA	TRBJ2-7
CASSSLRQETQYF	TGTGCCAGCAGTTCGTTAAGGCAAGAGACCCAGTACTTC	TRBV27	NA	NA	TRBJ2-5
CASSPGWSYNEQFF	TGTGCCAGCAGCCCCGGGTGGTCCTACAATGAGCAGTTCTTC	TRBV11-2	NA	NA	TRBJ2-1
CASSLVRVTGELFF	TGCGCCAGCAGCTTGGTCAGGGTTACCGGGGAGCTGTTTTTT	TRBV5-1	NA	NA	TRBJ2-2
CASRAGGLVETQYF	TGTGCCAGCAGGGCCGGGGGGCTTGTAGAGACCCAGTACTTC	TRBV6-6	NA	NA	TRBJ2-5
CASSDQGWGNEKLFF	TGTGCCAGCAGTGATCAGGGGTGGGGAAATGAAAAACTGTTTTTT	TRBV6-1	NA	NA	TRBJ1-4
CASSLNRQNTEAFF	TGTGCCAGCAGTTTGAACCGCCAGAACACTGAAGCTTTCTTT	TRBV28	NA	NA	TRBJ1-1
CASYRGLQETQYF	TGTGCCAGCTACAGGGGACTACAAGAGACCCAGTACTTC	TRBV6-5	NA	NA	TRBJ2-5
CASSEAHGNYNEQFF	TGTGCCAGCAGTGAAGCTCATGGAAACTACAATGAGCAGTTCTTC	TRBV2	NA	NA	TRBJ2-1
CASSQFDPRGGTPTDTQYF	TGCGCCAGCAGCCAATTTGACCCCCGGGGCGGGACCCCCACAGATACGCAGTATTTT	TRBV4-3	NA	NA	TRBJ2-3
CASSPGQFYEQYF	TGTGCCAGCTCACCCGGACAGTTCTACGAGCAGTACTTC	TRBV18	NA	NA	TRBJ2-7
CASSLGQSYGYTF	TGTGCCAGCAGCTTAGGACAGTCGTATGGCTACACCTTC	TRBV7-3	NA	NA	TRBJ1-2
CASSLFGRARNEQYF	TGTGCCAGCAGCTTGTTCGGGCGGGCGAGGAACGAGCAGTACTTC	TRBV5-6	NA	NA	TRBJ2-7
CASSQGTRTGIRQFF	TGTGCCAGCAGCCAAGGGACGCGAACGGGAATAAGGCAGTTCTTC	TRBV14	NA	NA	TRBJ2-1
CASSLVGAASTDTQYF	TGTGCCAGCAGCTTGGTTGGAGCGGCTAGCACAGATACGCAGTATTTT	TRBV5-5	NA	NA	TRBJ2-3
CASSPGQTTFANEKLFF	TGCGCCAGCAGCCCTGGACAGACCACATTCGCCAATGAAAAACTGTTTTTT	TRBV5-1	NA	NA	TRBJ1-4
CASIGGTSGSQYNEQFF	TGTGCCAGCATAGGGGGAACTAGCGGGAGCCAGTACAATGAGCAGTTCTTC	TRBV2	TRBD2	NA	TRBJ2-1
CASGQGGVSYTF	TGTGCCAGCGGCCAGGGGGGAGTCAGCTACACCTTC	TRBV28	TRBD1	NA	TRBJ1-2
CASSRGQPVGYYNEQFF	TGCGCCAGCAGCCGAGGACAGCCAGTGGGCTATTACAATGAGCAGTTCTTC	TRBV5-1	NA	NA	TRBJ2-1
CASSHRLAGKTGAETQYF	TGCGCCAGCAGCCACAGACTAGCGGGGAAAACCGGGGCAGAGACCCAGTACTTC	TRBV4-3	TRBD2	NA	TRBJ2-5
CASSVESSVTDTQYF	TGTGCCAGCAGCGTAGAATCGAGCGTCACAGATACGCAGTATTTT	TRBV9	NA	NA	TRBJ2-3
CSARVDQPQHF	TGCAGTGCTAGAGTTGACCAGCCCCAGCATTTT	TRBV20-1	NA	once	TRBJ1-5
CASSPRLAGEYNEQFF	TGTGCCAGCTCACCGCGGCTAGCGGGAGAGTACAATGAGCAGTTCTTC	TRBV18	TRBD2	NA	TRBJ2-1
CASSLGQGGNGYTF	TGCGCCAGCAGCCTTGGACAGGGAGGGAATGGCTACACCTTC	TRBV5-1	TRBD1	NA	TRBJ1-2
CAWGDVYQVEQFF	TGTGCCTGGGGCGACGTTTATCAGGTCGAGCAGTTCTTC	TRBV30	NA	NA	TRBJ2-1
CASSPGERETDTQYF	TGTGCCAGCAGCCCTGGAGAGCGGGAGACAGATACGCAGTATTTT	TRBV9	TRBD2	NA	TRBJ2-3
CATSTSGGDTQYF	TGTGCCACATCGACTAGCGGGGGAGATACGCAGTATTTT	TRBV7-9	TRBD2	NA	TRBJ2-3
CASSVGAVNEQFF	TGTGCCAGCAGCGTAGGAGCGGTCAATGAGCAGTTCTTC	TRBV9	NA	NA	TRBJ2-1
CASTPSAANTGELFF	TGCGCCAGCACCCCTTCAGCGGCGAACACCGGGGAGCTGTTTTTT	TRBV5-1	NA	once	TRBJ2-2
CASNTPTGPAGGKLFF	TGTGCCAGCAACACCCCGACAGGGCCAGCTGGGGGGAAACTGTTTTTT	TRBV28	TRBD1	NA	TRBJ1-4
CASPRGTLNTGELFF	TGTGCCAGCCCTCGAGGGACGCTAAACACCGGGGAGCTGTTTTTT	TRBV6-1	NA	NA	TRBJ2-2
CASSPSGGGRNGELFF	TGTGCCAGCAGCCCTTCAGGAGGGGGCAGGAACGGGGAGCTGTTTTTT	TRBV7-9	NA	NA	TRBJ2-2
CASSPGQRVANEKLFF	TGCGCCAGCAGCCCGGGACAGAGGGTGGCTAATGAAAAACTGTTTTTT	TRBV4-3	TRBD1	NA	TRBJ1-4
CASSLAQGSYNEQFF	TGTGCCAGCAGCTTGGCACAGGGCTCCTACAATGAGCAGTTCTTC	TRBV5-4	NA	NA	TRBJ2-1
CASSPTDGREQYF	TGTGCCAGCTCCCCCACTGACGGCCGCGAGCAGTACTTC	TRBV18	NA	NA	TRBJ2-7
CASSVLGLNTEAFF	TGTGCCAGCAGCGTACTAGGGTTGAACACTGAAGCTTTCTTT	TRBV9	NA	NA	TRBJ1-1